This is a list of T cell receptor beta chains from one sample in a study of T cells in localized non-small cell lung cancer. Measured with immunoSEQ multiplex PCR; TCRdb has only the in-frame clones, and not every one. The sample consists of fewer than 100,000 clones, approximately 86% of them appearing once. This material consisted of peripheral blood, taken before any cancer treatment. The receptors stem from a man between 40 and 69 years old with stage I squamous cell lung carcinoma. The CDR3 runs from the conserved cysteine through the conserved F or W. Fields, in order: V gene, clone size, J gene, CDR3 protein. The size entry is marked missing in some rows and otherwise reads once, few, many or a size class.

V gene: TRBV7-2; clone size: .; J gene: TRBJ2-3; CDR3 protein: CASSSTQLRTDTQYF
V gene: TRBV7-2; clone size: .; J gene: TRBJ1-2; CDR3 protein: CASSFYEGYTF
V gene: TRBV4-1; clone size: once; J gene: TRBJ1-4; CDR3 protein: CASSQNRGGNEKLFF
V gene: TRBV5-6; clone size: .; J gene: TRBJ1-1; CDR3 protein: CASSLEGYGPLGAFF
V gene: TRBV9; clone size: .; J gene: TRBJ2-5; CDR3 protein: CASCRSLGQETQYF
V gene: TRBV4-1; clone size: .; J gene: TRBJ2-2; CDR3 protein: CASSHFGTSGTGELFF
V gene: TRBV6-5; clone size: .; J gene: TRBJ2-7; CDR3 protein: CASSSSQDGSLKF
V gene: TRBV9; clone size: once; J gene: TRBJ1-2; CDR3 protein: CASSKTGNGYTF
V gene: TRBV5-8; clone size: .; J gene: TRBJ2-4; CDR3 protein: CASSLRGAKNIQYF
V gene: TRBV5-4; clone size: .; J gene: TRBJ1-2; CDR3 protein: CASSSIGGGRDGYTF
V gene: TRBV7-9; clone size: .; J gene: TRBJ2-1; CDR3 protein: CASSAPGVRKFF
V gene: TRBV6-6; clone size: .; J gene: TRBJ1-1; CDR3 protein: CASTGQGMAEAFF
V gene: TRBV7-2; clone size: once; J gene: TRBJ2-1; CDR3 protein: CASSQSRTRGGNEQFF
V gene: TRBV5-6; clone size: .; J gene: TRBJ2-7; CDR3 protein: CASSSYYEQYF
V gene: TRBV6-1; clone size: .; J gene: TRBJ1-2; CDR3 protein: CASSVNFELGRSNYGYTF
V gene: TRBV7-9; clone size: .; J gene: TRBJ1-2; CDR3 protein: CASSTRTGNGYTF
V gene: TRBV2; clone size: .; J gene: TRBJ2-1; CDR3 protein: CASSSILREIEQFF
V gene: TRBV5-4; clone size: few; J gene: TRBJ1-2; CDR3 protein: CASSLPGNYGYTF
V gene: TRBV19; clone size: .; J gene: TRBJ2-7; CDR3 protein: CASSITSGKTYEQYF
V gene: TRBV6-1; clone size: .; J gene: TRBJ1-5; CDR3 protein: CASRAGTHNQPQHF
V gene: TRBV6-5; clone size: .; J gene: TRBJ1-6; CDR3 protein: CASRSGDTYNSPLHF
V gene: TRBV10-2; clone size: .; J gene: TRBJ1-2; CDR3 protein: CATQDRGSHRFLGYGYTF
V gene: TRBV6-1; clone size: .; J gene: TRBJ1-3; CDR3 protein: CASSERGLSGNTIYF
V gene: TRBV5-1; clone size: .; J gene: TRBJ1-1; CDR3 protein: CASSLLQGAEAFF
V gene: TRBV7-9; clone size: .; J gene: TRBJ1-4; CDR3 protein: CASSTGQGSGTNEKLFF
V gene: TRBV5-4; clone size: .; J gene: TRBJ2-5; CDR3 protein: CASRASGGQETQYF
V gene: TRBV28; clone size: .; J gene: TRBJ2-3; CDR3 protein: CASRALGQRVPDTQYF
V gene: TRBV9; clone size: .; J gene: TRBJ2-1; CDR3 protein: CASSPQETEQFF
V gene: TRBV2; clone size: .; J gene: TRBJ2-5; CDR3 protein: CASIPTGLAGETQYF
V gene: TRBV29-1; clone size: .; J gene: TRBJ2-1; CDR3 protein: CSARGGNYNEQFF